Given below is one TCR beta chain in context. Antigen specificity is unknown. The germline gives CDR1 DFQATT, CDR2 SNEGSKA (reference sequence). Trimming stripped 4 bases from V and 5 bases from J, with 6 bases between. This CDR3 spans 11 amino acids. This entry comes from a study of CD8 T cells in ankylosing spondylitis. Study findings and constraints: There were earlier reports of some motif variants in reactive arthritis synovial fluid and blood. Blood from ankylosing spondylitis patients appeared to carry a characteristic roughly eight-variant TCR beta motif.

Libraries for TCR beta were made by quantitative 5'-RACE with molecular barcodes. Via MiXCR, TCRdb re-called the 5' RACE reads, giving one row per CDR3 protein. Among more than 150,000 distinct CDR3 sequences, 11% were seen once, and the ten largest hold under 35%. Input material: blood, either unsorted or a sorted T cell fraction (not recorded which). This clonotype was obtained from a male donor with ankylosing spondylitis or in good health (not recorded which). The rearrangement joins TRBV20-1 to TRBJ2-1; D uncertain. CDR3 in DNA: TGCAGTGCTACCAGGAACAATGAGCAGTTCTTC. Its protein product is CSATRNNEQFF.